This T cell receptor (beta chain) was sequenced for a study of cytomegalovirus exposure and HLA in healthy donors. The PCR was carried out with 60 Vbeta primers and 13 Jbeta primers. Using immunoSEQ multiplex PCR, the repertoire was profiled, and TCRdb retains in-frame clones only, with some absent. This sample has under 200,000 clones; 70% to 80% occur once, and the top ten carry less than 2.5%. The V gene end was trimmed by 2 bases and the J gene end by 4 bases; junction bases not matched to a gene: 7. Germline CDR1 SGHRS, CDR2 YFSETQ. The CDR3 length is 15 residues. This clone occurred a few times.

Sequencing input: PBMCs. The chain uses TRBV5-1 and TRBJ1-1, with TRBD1 matching 8 bases. The source of this sequence is a man aged 50 to 60 in good health and CMV-seropositive. Here the CDR3 DNA reads TGCGCCAGCAGCTTAGGTCTCGACAGGGGCACTGAAGCTTTCTTT. Protein product: CASSLGLDRGTEAFF.